A single sample is the source of the 12 T cell receptor beta chains below, sequenced in a study of cytomegalovirus exposure and HLA in healthy donors. Primers included in the PCR were 60 Vbeta and 13 Jbeta primers. The assay was immunoSEQ multiplex PCR, and TCRdb's table has in-frame clones only and misses some. Of some 140,000 clones in the sample, around 79% were seen once. The sequencing sample was made of PBMCs. The source is a woman aged 40 to 50 in good health and CMV-seronegative.

The rearrangement links TRBV6-5 to TRBJ1-1; weak D call: TRBD1 (6 bases). Germline loops: CDR1 MNHEY, CDR2 SVGAGI. The CDR3 runs to 13 residues. V was clipped by 7 bases and J by 2 bases, with 11 bases between them. Here the CDR3 reads CASIQQGNTEAFF. The CDR3 coding sequence is TGTGCCAGCATCCAACAGGGAAACACTGAAGCTTTCTTT.

The chain uses TRBV5-4 and TRBJ1-1, with 7 bases matching TRBD1. CDR1 is SGHNT, CDR2 YYREEE, per germline (reference sequence). V dropped 4 bases and J dropped 1; count of bases not matched to a gene: 4. The CDR3 length is 14 residues. The CDR3 is CASSSRTGNTEAFF. DNA for the CDR3: TGTGCCAGCAGCAGCCGGACAGGGAACACTGAAGCTTTCTTT.

The V gene is TRBV7-8, the J gene TRBJ2-3; 12 bases map to TRBD2. This CDR3 region has 16 residues. Germline CDR1 SGHVS, CDR2 FQNEAQ. V trimming: 4 bases; J trimming: 3 bases; junction bases outside the gene matches: 5. The DNA for the CDR3 is TGTGCCAGCAGCTCCAGACTAGCGGGGGATACAGATACGCAGTATTTT. Protein product: CASSSRLAGDTDTQYF.

The V gene is TRBV6-1, the J gene TRBJ2-2; 11 positions agree with TRBD2. Per germline, CDR1 MNHNS and CDR2 SASEGT. The CDR3 consists of 18 residues. The V and J ends lost 2 bases and 2 bases, in that order; junction bases with no gene match: 7. The CDR3 DNA sequence: TGTGCCAGCAGTGAATTCGTAGCGGGGGGGCTAAACACCGGGGAGCTGTTTTTT. This translates into CASSEFVAGGLNTGELFF.

This chain links TRBV27 with TRBJ2-1; 7 bases are a match to TRBD2. Germline CDR1 is MNHEY and CDR2 is SMNVEV (reference sequence). V lost 6 bases to trimming and J lost 7 bases; unmatched junction nucleotides: 12. There are 15 residues in the CDR3. The CDR3 nucleotides read TGTGCCAGCAGCTCCCGGGCTAGCGGAAAGAATGAGCAGTTCTTC. Protein: CASSSRASGKNEQFF.

The chain combines TRBV7-2 with TRBJ1-1, with no clear D. V dropped 6 bases and J dropped 1 base, with 6 bases sitting between them. The CDR3 sequence is 12 residues long. Per the germline V gene, CDR1 is SGHTA and CDR2 is FQGNSA. CDR3 loop: CASRSWNTEAFF. The CDR3 DNA reads TGTGCCAGCAGATCATGGAACACTGAAGCTTTCTTT.

The rearrangement joins TRBV28 to TRBJ2-7; 10 bases match TRBD2. This CDR3 is built from 18 residues. Germline V gene lookup returns CDR1 MDHEN and CDR2 SYDVKM. J gave up 3 bases and V 3 bases, and 14 bases lay outside the gene matches. In nucleotides, the CDR3 is TGTGCCAGCAGTTTTCTTAGGACTAGCGGCCTCCCTCACTACGAGCAGTACTTC. Encoded protein: CASSFLRTSGLPHYEQYF.

The J gene is TRBJ1-6, the V gene TRBV21-1. TRBV21-1 is classified as a pseudogene. The CDR3 loop spans 17 amino acids. CDR3 protein: CASRIVFRVRVNSPLHF. The CDR3 region has the DNA TGTGCCAGCAGGATCGTCTTCCGTGTCCGGGTGAATTCACCCCTCCACTTT.

The chain joins TRBV5-1 to TRBJ2-7, with D possibly matching TRBD2 (5 bases). V shed 4 bases and J shed 3 bases, with 17 bases lying between them. The CDR3 consists of 15 residues. Germline V CDR1 and CDR2: SGHRS, YFSETQ. The CDR3, as DNA: TGCGCCAGCAGCGTGTTCGGGGAAAAGAGCTACGAGCAGTACTTC. Protein sequence: CASSVFGEKSYEQYF. Filled out from reference TRBV5-1 and TRBJ2-7, the complete variable domain reads KAGVTQTPRYLIKTRGQQVTLSCSPISGHRSVSWYQQTPGQGLQFLFEYFSETQRNKGNFPGRFSGRQFSNSRSEMNVSTLELGDSALYLCASSVFGEKSYEQYFGPGTRLTVT.

This CDR3 is CASSPSYTGGNYGYTF. The CDR3 DNA reads as TGTGCCAGCAGTCCGAGCTACACAGGGGGTAACTATGGCTACACCTTC. The V call is TRBV28, the J call TRBJ1-2; 8 nucleotides align to TRBD1. The CDR3 extends over 16 amino acids. The V gene's germline CDR1 is MDHEN and CDR2 SYDVKM. After removal of 5 bases from V and 1 base from J, the junction contained 9 bases not matched to a gene.

The chain carries TRBV4-2 and TRBJ1-2; 7 bases agree with TRBD1. From germline, CDR1 is LGHNA and CDR2 YNFKEQ. The CDR3 extends over 15 amino acids. The ends lost 1 base at V and 1 base at J; junction bases unmatched: 3. CDR3 sequence (DNA): TGTGCCAGCAGCCAAGGGGACAGTCATAACTATGGCTACACCTTC. It codes for CASSQGDSHNYGYTF.

V gene TRBV5-1 combines with J gene TRBJ2-1, with TRBD2 as a possible D gene (5 bases). Germline V CDR1 and CDR2: SGHRS, YFSETQ. CDR3 length equals 18 residues. V lost 0 bases and J 0 bases, leaving 16 bases between the germline ends. The CDR3 here is CASSLGLLKAPSYNEQFF. CDR3 nucleotide sequence: TGCGCCAGCAGCTTGGGACTACTGAAGGCTCCCTCCTACAATGAGCAGTTCTTC.